The rows below give T cell receptor beta chains drawn from one sample of a study of human T cells and chemical hapten exposure. One entry per CDR3 protein results from TCRdb running MiXCR on the RACE reads. The sample lists approximately 120,000 distinct CDR3 sequences, 9% to 9.5% seen once, with 2.5% to 3.5% in the top ten. The sample was whole blood, taken in connection with sensitization to the hapten diphenylcyclopropenone (DPC). These receptors all stem from a woman aged 40 to 49 with alopecia areata. Some clones in this sample may be carry-over from other donors' samples. The CDR3 runs from the conserved cysteine through the conserved F or W. Part of the rows lack a size; the others show once, few, many or a class for expanded clones.

size: .
V: TRBV11-3
length: 13
J: TRBJ2-3
CDR3: CASSFSGGDTQYF

size: .
V: TRBV7-2
length: 18
J: TRBJ1-1
CDR3: CASSLAYPGQAENTEAFF

size: many
V: TRBV7-9
length: 16
J: TRBJ2-3
CDR3: CASSLGTSGGTDTQYF

size: few
V: TRBV7-9
length: 15
J: TRBJ2-4
CDR3: CASSSRVTRGDIQYF

size: many
V: TRBV7-2
length: 21
J: TRBJ2-1
CDR3: CASSSPGTSGGAYHVYNEQFF

size: .
V: TRBV12-3/TRBV12-4
length: 13
J: TRBJ1-3
CDR3: CASSPTERNTIYF

size: few
V: TRBV29-1
length: 12
J: TRBJ1-1
CDR3: CSVVAQGAEAFF

size: many
V: TRBV6-6
length: 15
J: TRBJ1-1
CDR3: CASSYGGGADTEAFF

size: .
V: TRBV27
length: 11
J: TRBJ2-7
CDR3: CASSSGGEQYF

size: few
V: TRBV27
length: 15
J: TRBJ2-2
CDR3: CASSLQGPNTGELFF

size: few
V: TRBV11-2
length: 16
J: TRBJ1-6
CDR3: CASSSPWASYNSPLHF

size: few
V: TRBV5-5
length: 13
J: TRBJ1-6
CDR3: CASTLGGNSPLHF

size: many
V: TRBV20-1
length: 12
J: TRBJ1-2
CDR3: CSARGQVYGYTF

size: many
V: TRBV19
length: 14
J: TRBJ1-2
CDR3: CASSVFSATYGYTF

size: many
V: TRBV5-4
length: 13
J: TRBJ2-3
CDR3: CASSPENTDTQYF

size: few
V: TRBV4-3
length: 14
J: TRBJ1-2
CDR3: CASSRNMAGDGYTF

size: .
V: TRBV29-1
length: 12
J: TRBJ1-4
CDR3: CSVEQGREKLFF

size: few
V: TRBV4-3
length: 14
J: TRBJ1-2
CDR3: CASSFQGALYGYTF

size: .
V: TRBV10-3
length: 14
J: TRBJ2-1
CDR3: CAISESGRYNEQFF

size: many
V: TRBV6-5
length: 14
J: TRBJ2-5
CDR3: CASSLGQNQETQYF

size: many
V: TRBV19
length: 14
J: TRBJ2-7
CDR3: CASSTGDGTYEQYF